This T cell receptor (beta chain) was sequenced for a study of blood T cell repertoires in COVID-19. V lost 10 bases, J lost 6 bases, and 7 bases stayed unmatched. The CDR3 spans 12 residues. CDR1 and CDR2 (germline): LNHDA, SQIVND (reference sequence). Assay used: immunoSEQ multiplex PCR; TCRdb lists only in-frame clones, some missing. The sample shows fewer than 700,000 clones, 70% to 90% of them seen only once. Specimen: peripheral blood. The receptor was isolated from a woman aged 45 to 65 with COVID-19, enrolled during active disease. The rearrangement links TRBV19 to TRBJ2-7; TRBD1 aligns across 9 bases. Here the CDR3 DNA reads TGTGCCACGAGGGACAGGGTCGGCGAGCAGTACTTC. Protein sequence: CATRDRVGEQYF.